This TCR beta chain was profiled in a study of blood T cells in healthy people across ages. This CDR3 is 12 amino acids long. Unmatched junction bases numbered 4, after V lost 5 bases and J lost 6 bases. Sample-barcoded 5' priming and a J-beta primer mix drove a second PCR of roughly 7 to 11 cycles. From the 5' RACE reads, TCRdb called clonotypes with MiXCR, one entry per CDR3 protein. The repertoire consists of approximately 900,000 distinct CDR3 sequences, with 25% to 35% occurring once and the leading ten covering roughly 10%. This clonotype was detected many times. A further study also used this sample, focusing on T cells of mothers and their children. That paper adds: The study sampled a few healthy Caucasian mothers and their six children.

Specimen: blood. This clonotype was obtained from a middle-aged woman in good health. The rearrangement links TRBV12-3 or TRBV12-4 to TRBJ2-7, with TRBD1 identical over 7 bases. CDR3 in DNA: TGTGCCAGCAGTCCCAACAGGGGCGAGCAGTACTTC. Encoded protein: CASSPNRGEQYF.